This entry concerns a single T cell receptor (beta chain). Its antigen is undetermined. The record originates from a study of cytomegalovirus exposure and HLA in healthy donors. General study points: Most TCR sequences showed up rarely, but some public TCRs showed up in many donors. Testing in vitro showed a few CMV-associated chains specific for CMV antigens. With later analysis, a missense DCLRE1C variant became linked to TCR beta V- and J-gene trimming. Further analysis was carried out later, and it showed several of the most significant clusters appearing linked to common viral pathogens.

Germline V gene sequence: CDR1 MGHRA, CDR2 YSYEKL. Trimming took off 3 bases at V and 2 bases at J, with 2 bases between the two ends. CDR3 length equals 12 residues. The primer mix had 60 Vbeta and 13 Jbeta primers. Produced via immunoSEQ multiplex PCR; TCRdb's table is partial and in-frame only. Of under 200,000 clones detected, 65% to 80% appear once; the ten largest clones hold 2.5% to 3%. The chain carries TRBV4-1 and TRBJ1-5; D gene ambiguous. The receptor's source is a woman in her 50s in good health and CMV-seropositive. Sequencing was done on a sample of PBMCs. The CDR3 nucleotides read TGCGCCAGCAGCCACGGCAATCAGCCCCAGCATTTT. As protein: CASSHGNQPQHF.